This passage covers 28 T cell receptor beta chains from one sample sequenced in a study of cytomegalovirus exposure and HLA in healthy donors. The PCR used 60 Vbeta and 13 Jbeta primers. Sequenced by immunoSEQ multiplex PCR; TCRdb stores in-frame clones only, minus some. The table records 100,000 to 150,000 clones, under 90% of them present only once. The sequencing input was PBMCs. All receptors come from a man between 18 and 35 years old in good health and CMV-seronegative.

CDR3 region: CASSSRSGANGYTF. As DNA, the CDR3 is TGTGCCAGCAGTTCCCGCTCCGGAGCAAATGGCTACACCTTC. The rearrangement uses TRBV27 and TRBJ1-2; unclear D gene. Germline V gene sequence: CDR1 MNHEY, CDR2 SMNVEV (reference sequence). The CDR3 runs 14 residues. Trimming took off 4 bases at V and 6 bases at J, with 15 bases between the two ends.

The chain uses TRBV4-1 and TRBJ2-1; 9 positions match TRBD2. The CDR3 runs to 17 residues. The V and J ends lost 1 base and 4 bases, in that order; junction bases with no gene match: 8. Per the germline V gene, CDR1 is MGHRA and CDR2 is YSYEKL. CDR3 protein: CASSQAPLAGRYNEQFF. CDR3 DNA: TGCGCCAGCAGCCAAGCACCGCTAGCGGGGAGATACAATGAGCAGTTCTTC.

The chain links TRBV9 to TRBJ1-6; D unclear. This CDR3 comprises 13 residues. Germline V lookup: CDR1 SGDLS, CDR2 YYNGEE. V gave up 4 bases and J gave up 10 bases, with 12 bases separating them. This CDR3 reads CASSTRLESPLHF. DNA for the CDR3: TGTGCCAGCAGCACCCGACTGGAGTCACCCCTCCACTTT.

V and J are TRBV7-9 and TRBJ1-1; D uncertain. Per germline, CDR1 SEHNR and CDR2 FQNEAQ (reference sequence). CDR3 length: 12 amino acids. Trimming pared 5 bases from V and 6 bases from J, leaving 10 bases between. CDR3 amino acids: CASSAGGAEAFF. As DNA, the CDR3 is TGTGCCAGCAGCGCCGGAGGCGCTGAAGCTTTCTTT.

The chain has TRBV13 and TRBJ1-1, with a possible D match to TRBD1 (5 bases). Trimming removed 4 bases from V and 1 base from J, with 10 bases in between. Per the germline V gene, CDR1 is PRHDT and CDR2 is FYEKMQ (reference sequence). This CDR3 spans 14 amino acids. The CDR3 nucleotides are TGTGCCAGCAGCTCCCGACAGACGAACACTGAAGCTTTCTTT. This gives the protein CASSSRQTNTEAFF.

The CDR3 sequence is CASSDTPSGVTNEQYF. CDR3 bases: TGCGCCAGCAGTGATACTCCTTCGGGGGTCACCAACGAGCAGTACTTC. The V and J genes are TRBV5-1 and TRBJ2-7; D is possibly TRBD2 (6 bases). The V end lost 5 bases, the J end lost 5 bases, and 23 bases lay between the germline ends. The CDR3 runs to 16 residues. CDR1 is SGHRS and CDR2 is YFSETQ in the germline V gene. The whole variable domain, remainder taken from reference TRBV5-1 and TRBJ2-7, is KAGVTQTPRYLIKTRGQQVTLSCSPISGHRSVSWYQQTPGQGLQFLFEYFSETQRNKGNFPGRFSGRQFSNSRSEMNVSTLELGDSALYLCASSDTPSGVTNEQYFGPGTRLTVT.

This chain connects TRBV4-2 to TRBJ2-7; D unclear. This CDR3 comprises 13 residues. The V gene lost 4 bases and the J gene lost 4 bases, with 11 bases spanning the gap. Germline assignment: CDR1 LGHNA and CDR2 YNFKEQ. CDR3 nucleotides: TGTGCCAGCAGCCCCCAGGCCGCTTACGAGCAGTACTTC. As protein: CASSPQAAYEQYF.

The gene calls are TRBV18 and TRBJ2-2, with D possibly matching TRBD1 (6 bases). The CDR3 covers 15 residues. The germline CDR1 and CDR2 sequences are KGHSH and LQKENI. V was shortened by 6 bases and J by 3 bases, with 14 bases between the two germline ends. The CDR3 reads CASSLGTPDTGELFF. CDR3 nucleotide sequence: TGTGCCAGCTCCCTCGGGACACCTGACACCGGGGAGCTGTTTTTT.

This sequence joins TRBV10-3 and TRBJ1-4, with TRBD1 as a possible D gene (5 bases). The germline CDR1 and CDR2 sequences are ENHRY and SYGVKD. This CDR3 comprises 13 residues. Trimming pared 6 bases from V and 3 bases from J, leaving 8 bases between. As DNA, the CDR3 is TGTGCCATCAGAGCAGGGTCTAATGAAAAACTGTTTTTT. This translates into CAIRAGSNEKLFF.

The rearrangement uses TRBV11-2 and TRBJ2-3, with D perhaps matching TRBD1 (5 bases). Trimming took 4 bases from V and 6 from J, leaving 17 bases between them. The CDR3 has 15 amino acids. Germline V lookup: CDR1 SGHAT, CDR2 FQNNGV. The chain's CDR3 is CASSSGGARRDTQYF. The CDR3 nucleotides are TGTGCCAGCAGCTCAGGTGGGGCTCGCAGGGATACGCAGTATTTT. Variable domain in full (rest from reference TRBV11-2 and TRBJ2-3): EAGVAQSPRYKIIEKRQSVAFWCNPISGHATLYWYQQILGQGPKLLIQFQNNGVVDDSQLPKDRFSAERLKGVDSTLKIQPAKLEDSAVYLCASSSGGARRDTQYFGPGTRLTVL.

V usage is TRBV7-9 and J usage is TRBJ1-2, with 8 bases identical to TRBD1. This CDR3 contains 16 residues. V lost 5 bases, J lost 7 bases, and 15 bases stayed unmatched. Germline V gives CDR1 SEHNR, CDR2 FQNEAQ (reference sequence). In DNA form, the CDR3 reads TGTGCCAGCAGCGCCATGACAGGGGTTGGTTTAGGTGGCTACACCTTC. It codes for CASSAMTGVGLGGYTF.

CDR3 sequence reads: CASSLRDRGKNEQFF. The CDR3 DNA sequence: TGTGCCAGCAGCCTCCGGGACAGGGGGAAGAATGAGCAGTTCTTC. The rearrangement uses TRBV7-9 and TRBJ2-1; 11 nucleotides match TRBD1. The germline gives CDR1 SEHNR, CDR2 FQNEAQ (reference sequence). Germline trimming cut 5 bases from V and 7 bases from J; bases unmatched to any gene: 7. The CDR3 is 15 residues long.

V is TRBV29-1 and J is TRBJ1-4; D may be TRBD1 (5 bases). The CDR3 consists of 13 residues. The germline V and J ends were trimmed by 7 bases and 6 bases, with 15 bases remaining between them. The V gene's germline CDR1 is SQVTM and CDR2 ANQGSEA. The CDR3 coding sequence is TGCAGCGCCCTGACAGCCCAAGATGAAAAACTGTTTTTT. Protein: CSALTAQDEKLFF.

This chain joins TRBV5-4 and TRBJ2-3; a weak D match, TRBD1 (7 bases). This CDR3 contains 15 residues. Germline V gene data show CDR1 as SGHNT and CDR2 as YYREEE (reference sequence). Trimming took off 4 bases at V and 3 bases at J, with 15 bases between the two ends. The CDR3 loop is CASSGGNRGTDTQYF. In DNA, the CDR3 is TGTGCCAGCAGCGGGGGGAACAGGGGAACAGATACGCAGTATTTT. Drawing the rest from reference TRBV5-4 and TRBJ2-3, the complete variable domain is ETGVTQSPTHLIKTRGQQVTLRCSSQSGHNTVSWYQQALGQGPQFIFQYYREEENGRGNFPPRFSGLQFPNYSSELNVNALELDDSALYLCASSGGNRGTDTQYFGPGTRLTVL.

This clone is medium-sized (0.01 to 0.1%) within its sample. The CDR3 loop is CASSDSAGGYNEQFF. CDR3 DNA sequence: TGTGCCAGCAGTGACTCAGCGGGGGGCTACAATGAGCAGTTCTTC. This chain uses TRBV6-4 with TRBJ2-1, with 9 bases matching TRBD2. CDR3 length: 15 residues. J gave up 3 bases and V 0 bases, and 0 bases lay outside the gene matches. Looked up from germline, CDR1 is MRHNA and CDR2 is SNTAGT.

The J gene is TRBJ1-6, the V gene TRBV28; D remains ambiguous. Germline V gene lookup returns CDR1 MDHEN and CDR2 SYDVKM. This CDR3 spans 15 amino acids. Trimming stripped 10 bases from V and 7 bases from J, with 20 bases between. The chain's CDR3 is CATPGGKTINSPLHF. CDR3 DNA sequence: TGTGCCACCCCAGGAGGGAAAACTATAAATTCACCCCTCCACTTT.

This chain joins TRBV5-4 and TRBJ1-6; TRBD1 agrees at 9 bases. V shed 0 bases, J shed 9 bases, and the junction held 4 bases outside the gene matches. This CDR3 has 15 residues. CDR1 SGHNT and CDR2 YYREEE come from the germline V gene (reference sequence). CDR3 sequence (DNA): TGTGCCAGCAGCTTGGCCGGGGACAGGGCTTCACCCCTCCACTTT. It is translated as CASSLAGDRASPLHF. The entire variable domain, with the rest obtained from reference TRBV5-4 and TRBJ1-6, is as follows: ETGVTQSPTHLIKTRGQQVTLRCSSQSGHNTVSWYQQALGQGPQFIFQYYREEENGRGNFPPRFSGLQFPNYSSELNVNALELDDSALYLCASSLAGDRASPLHFGNGTRLTVT.

The J gene is TRBJ2-3, the V gene TRBV11-1; D may be TRBD1 (5 bases). The germline CDR1 and CDR2 sequences are SGHAT and FQDESV (reference sequence). The CDR3 has 13 amino acids. Trimming cost V 6 bases and J 5 bases, with 12 bases left between them. The CDR3 sequence is CASRPPGKDTQYF. The CDR3 DNA reads as TGTGCCAGCAGACCGCCAGGGAAAGATACGCAGTATTTT.

The rearrangement joins TRBV5-6 to TRBJ1-2; D might be TRBD1 (5 bases). The CDR3 loop spans 14 amino acids. Trimming removed 2 bases from V and 5 bases from J, with 13 bases in between. Germline V gene sequence: CDR1 SGHDT, CDR2 YYEEEE. The CDR3 region has the DNA TGTGCCAGCAGCTTTAGGGGTTTGGGATATGGCTACACCTTC. Translated: CASSFRGLGYGYTF.

The CDR3 is CASSLQGRDHDSYTF. Here the CDR3 DNA reads TGTGCCAGCAGCTTACAGGGTCGAGACCATGACAGCTACACCTTC. The chain combines TRBV7-9 with TRBJ1-2; TRBD1 might be the D (5 bases). Germline V gene sequence: CDR1 SEHNR, CDR2 FQNEAQ (reference sequence). Between the trimmed V and J ends, which lost 2 bases and 9 bases, there was a span of 19 bases. This CDR3 has 15 residues. The full variable domain, its missing parts supplied by reference TRBV7-9 and TRBJ1-2, is DTGVSQNPRHKITKRGQNVTFRCDPISEHNRLYWYRQTLGQGPEFLTYFQNEAQLEKSRLLSDRFSAERPKGSFSTLEIQRTEQGDSAMYLCASSLQGRDHDSYTFGSGTRLTVV.

This chain connects TRBV19 to TRBJ2-3; 9 bases fit TRBD2. CDR3 length equals 13 residues. With 8 bases clipped from V and 5 bases from J, the junction kept 5 bases outside the gene matches. Germline CDR1 and CDR2: LNHDA and SQIVND (reference sequence). For the CDR3, the DNA is TGTGCCAGTTCTAGCGGGAAAGAAGATACGCAGTATTTT. Its translation is CASSSGKEDTQYF.

The V and J genes are TRBV4-1 and TRBJ1-1; D call uncertain. This CDR3 has 15 amino acids. CDR1 is MGHRA, CDR2 YSYEKL, per germline. V was shortened by 5 bases and J by 1 base, with 14 bases between the two germline ends. The CDR3 sequence: CASSSPFRGNTEAFF. Written as DNA, the CDR3 is TGCGCCAGCAGCTCCCCTTTCCGGGGGAACACTGAAGCTTTCTTT.

In this sample, this clone turned up a few times. The V and J genes are TRBV6-5 and TRBJ1-2; possibly TRBD1 for D (6 bases). Germline values: CDR1 MNHEY, CDR2 SVGAGI. This CDR3 contains 14 residues. Trimming took off 4 bases at V and 5 bases at J, with 14 bases between the two ends. CDR3 sequence: CASSSGQHVYGYTF. CDR3 nucleotide sequence: TGTGCCAGCAGTTCCGGACAGCACGTTTATGGCTACACCTTC.

The chain links TRBV18 to TRBJ2-7, with 9 bases fitting TRBD2. The V and J ends lost 6 bases and 3 bases, in that order; junction bases with no gene match: 6. The CDR3 totals 14 residues. Per germline, CDR1 KGHSH and CDR2 LQKENI. The CDR3 reads CASSVGLAHYEQYF. CDR3 sequence (DNA): TGTGCCAGCTCCGTGGGACTAGCCCACTACGAGCAGTACTTC.

V is TRBV7-2 and J is TRBJ1-1; D perhaps matches TRBD1 (5 bases). The CDR3 is 14 amino acids. Germline assignment: CDR1 SGHTA and CDR2 FQGNSA. Deletions cut 1 base from V and 11 bases from J, with 17 bases between. The CDR3 loop is CASSLGGVGGGAFF. The CDR3 region has the DNA TGTGCCAGCAGCTTAGGGGGTGTTGGTGGGGGGGCTTTCTTT.

The gene calls are TRBV27 and TRBJ1-1; D might be TRBD1 (5 bases). This CDR3 is built from 15 residues. Germline CDR1 MNHEY, CDR2 SMNVEV (reference sequence). Trimming stripped 4 bases from V and 1 base from J, with 13 bases between. CDR3 protein: CASSSPGLTNTEAFF. The CDR3 DNA reads as TGTGCCAGCAGTTCCCCGGGACTGACGAACACTGAAGCTTTCTTT.

This rearrangement joins TRBV6-5 to TRBJ2-3; possibly TRBD1 for D (6 bases). V shed 4 bases and J shed 2 bases, with 16 bases lying between them. Germline V gene sequence: CDR1 MNHEY, CDR2 SVGAGI. The CDR3 contains 16 residues. The CDR3 is CASSFYRDTYTDTQYF. Written as DNA, the CDR3 is TGTGCCAGCAGTTTTTACCGGGACACCTACACAGATACGCAGTATTTT.

V and J are TRBV11-2 and TRBJ2-5; no clear D. Germline CDR1 is SGHAT and CDR2 is FQNNGV. CDR3 length equals 16 residues. Trimming stripped 1 base from V and 6 bases from J, with 18 bases between. The CDR3 coding sequence is TGTGCCAGCAGCTTAGTCGTGGATAAGTCAGGCCAGACCCAGTACTTC. This gives the protein CASSLVVDKSGQTQYF.